These 31 T cell receptor beta chains were sequenced from one sample in a study of blood T cell repertoires in COVID-19. Sequencing was performed with immunoSEQ multiplex PCR; in TCRdb, only in-frame clones are kept and a portion is missing. The sample includes hundreds of thousands of clones, roughly 86% seen only once; the top ten take approximately 2.1%. The sample comprised PBMCs or T cells enriched from blood (not recorded which). Every receptor here comes from a woman aged 45-65 years who had recovered from COVID-19.

Points on this clone: The same CDR3 is also encoded by other DNA sequences in this sample. The chain joins TRBV30 to TRBJ1-5, with a tentative D call TRBD1 (5 bases). The CDR3 contains 13 residues. Germline V lookup: CDR1 GTSNPN, CDR2 SVGIG (reference sequence). Trimming shortened V by 0 bases and J by 2 bases, and 5 bases separated the two germline ends. This chain's CDR3 is CAWSVQGNQPQHF. The CDR3 nucleotides are TGTGCCTGGAGTGTACAGGGCAATCAGCCCCAGCATTTT.

This clone appeared a single time. The chain employs TRBV30 and TRBJ1-3, with TRBD1 identical over 7 bases. V trimming: 2 bases; J trimming: 2 bases; junction bases outside the gene matches: 3. Germline V gives CDR1 GTSNPN, CDR2 SVGIG (reference sequence). The CDR3 covers 14 residues. The CDR3, as DNA: TGTGCCTGGAGTTTCGACAGGGCTGGAAACACCATATATTTT. Its translation: CAWSFDRAGNTIYF.

The chain is built from TRBV6-4 and TRBJ2-1, with D perhaps matching TRBD2 (5 bases). The V end lost 0 bases, the J end lost 9 bases, and 12 bases lay between the germline ends. CDR1 is MRHNA, CDR2 SNTAGT, per germline. The CDR3 covers 14 residues. CDR3 sequence reads: CASSDSVEAGEQFF. In nucleotides, the CDR3 is TGTGCCAGCAGTGACTCAGTGGAGGCGGGTGAGCAGTTCTTC.

The rearrangement links TRBV5-1 to TRBJ2-1, with 10 positions matching TRBD2. The CDR3 totals 19 residues. CDR1 and CDR2 (germline): SGHRS, YFSETQ. V lost 4 bases to trimming and J lost 2 bases; unmatched junction nucleotides: 15. CDR3 amino acids: CASSHGISGGSGPYNEQFF. CDR3 DNA: TGCGCCAGCAGCCATGGGATTAGCGGGGGGTCGGGACCCTACAATGAGCAGTTCTTC. The complete variable domain, with remaining parts taken from reference TRBV5-1 and TRBJ2-1, reads KAGVTQTPRYLIKTRGQQVTLSCSPISGHRSVSWYQQTPGQGLQFLFEYFSETQRNKGNFPGRFSGRQFSNSRSEMNVSTLELGDSALYLCASSHGISGGSGPYNEQFFGPGTRLTVL.

The DNA of the CDR3 is TGCGCCAGCAGCCAAGAGCCTCCCCGGAGTGGGGGGTTCACAGATACGCAGTATTTT. It encodes CASSQEPPRSGGFTDTQYF. The chain carries TRBV4-3 and TRBJ2-3; D is perhaps TRBD2 (6 bases). V gave up 0 bases and J gave up 2 bases, with 21 bases separating them. Germline-derived CDR1 and CDR2 are LGHNA and YSLEER. CDR3 length: 19 residues.

The chain couples TRBV27 to TRBJ1-1, with D possibly TRBD1 on 6 matching bases. Trimming took 3 bases from V and 4 from J, leaving 9 bases between them. This CDR3 has 13 residues. Germline values: CDR1 MNHEY, CDR2 SMNVEV (reference sequence). CDR3 sequence: CASSFRGATEAFF. CDR3 nucleotide sequence: TGTGCCAGCAGTTTCAGGGGTGCCACTGAAGCTTTCTTT.

This clone appeared a single time. The chain couples TRBV10-3 to TRBJ2-1; 8 nucleotides align to TRBD2. Looked up from germline, CDR1 is ENHRY and CDR2 is SYGVKD. CDR3 length equals 13 residues. The ends lost 3 bases at V and 5 bases at J; junction bases unmatched: 0. The CDR3: CAISDGRDNEQFF. The DNA for the CDR3 is TGTGCCATCAGTGACGGGAGGGACAATGAGCAGTTCTTC.

J is TRBJ1-1 and V is TRBV7-2; D is unclear. Germline CDR1 SGHTA, CDR2 FQGNSA. CDR3 length: 13 amino acids. V lost 3 bases and J 6 bases, leaving 11 bases between the germline ends. CDR3 DNA sequence: TGTGCCAGCAGCTTCTCCTCGAGTTCTGAAGCTTTCTTT. It encodes CASSFSSSSEAFF.

The V and J genes are TRBV5-1 and TRBJ1-1; D gene unclear. This CDR3 contains 16 residues. V lost 0 bases and J 0 bases, leaving 12 bases between the germline ends. CDR1 and CDR2 from the germline V gene are SGHRS and YFSETQ. The CDR3: CASSLGSGDVNTEAFF. The CDR3 DNA follows: TGCGCCAGCAGCTTGGGATCCGGGGATGTGAACACTGAAGCTTTCTTT.

This chain connects TRBV27 to TRBJ2-7; 13 positions match TRBD2. Unmatched junction bases numbered 6, after V lost 6 bases and J lost 4 bases. Germline V CDR1 and CDR2: MNHEY, SMNVEV (reference sequence). The CDR3 covers 15 residues. DNA of the CDR3: TGTGCCAGCAGCACACTAGCGGGGGGGCCGTACGAGCAGTACTTC. It encodes CASSTLAGGPYEQYF.

This chain uses TRBV2 with TRBJ2-3; D gene uncertain. The CDR3 is made up of 12 amino acids. Germline-derived CDR1 and CDR2 are SNHLY and FYNNEI. V lost 6 bases to trimming and J lost 5 bases, with 9 bases between them. The CDR3 protein is CASSETGDTQYF. CDR3 in DNA: TGTGCCAGCAGCGAAACTGGAGATACGCAGTATTTT. Drawing the rest from reference TRBV2 and TRBJ2-3, the complete variable domain is EPEVTQTPSHQVTQMGQEVILRCVPISNHLYFYWYRQILGQKVEFLVSFYNNEISEKSEIFDDQFSVERPDGSNFTLKIRSTKLEDSAMYFCASSETGDTQYFGPGTRLTVL.

This chain connects TRBV7-9 to TRBJ2-1, with D maybe TRBD2 (6 bases). The V gene's germline CDR1 is SEHNR and CDR2 FQNEAQ (reference sequence). The CDR3 is 15 residues long. The V end lost 4 bases, the J end lost 0 bases, and 10 bases lay between the germline ends. The CDR3 sequence is CASSWAGSSYNEQFF. The CDR3 DNA follows: TGTGCCAGCAGCTGGGCGGGGAGCTCCTACAATGAGCAGTTCTTC.

The chain joins TRBV7-9 to TRBJ1-3; TRBD1 is a possible D gene (5 bases). V lost 5 bases to trimming and J lost 4 bases, with 15 bases between them. The CDR3 extends over 15 amino acids. Looked up from germline, CDR1 is SEHNR and CDR2 is FQNEAQ (reference sequence). The CDR3 spells CASSPGGALGNTIYF. The DNA of the CDR3 is TGTGCCAGCAGCCCCGGCGGGGCCTTAGGAAACACCATATATTTT. The full variable domain, its missing parts supplied by reference TRBV7-9 and TRBJ1-3, is DTGVSQNPRHKITKRGQNVTFRCDPISEHNRLYWYRQTLGQGPEFLTYFQNEAQLEKSRLLSDRFSAERPKGSFSTLEIQRTEQGDSAMYLCASSPGGALGNTIYFGEGSWLTVV.

This chain uses TRBV19 with TRBJ2-1, with 7 bases aligning to TRBD1. The CDR3 sequence is 15 residues long. Losses at the gene ends were 4 bases for V and 0 bases for J; bases not matched to a gene: 3. Germline V gene data show CDR1 as LNHDA and CDR2 as SQIVND (reference sequence). The CDR3 is CASSTDRASYNEQFF. The DNA for the CDR3 is TGTGCCAGTAGTACTGACAGGGCCTCCTACAATGAGCAGTTCTTC.

The chain has TRBV5-1 and TRBJ2-5; tentatively, D is TRBD2 (6 bases). V lost 0 bases, J lost 9 bases, and 18 bases lay in between. The CDR3 has 15 residues. Germline V CDR1 and CDR2: SGHRS, YFSETQ. CDR3 protein: CASSLDSGDFRAQYF. Here the CDR3 DNA reads TGCGCCAGCAGCTTGGATTCGGGAGACTTTCGGGCCCAGTACTTC.

The chain carries TRBV27 and TRBJ1-2, with 8 bases identical to TRBD1. The V gene end was trimmed by 7 bases and the J gene end by 8 bases; junction bases not matched to a gene: 9. Germline CDR1 MNHEY, CDR2 SMNVEV (reference sequence). CDR3 length: 13 amino acids. The CDR3 coding sequence is TGTGCCAGCACCAAGACAGGGGCCGGCGGCTACACCTTC. This sequence encodes CASTKTGAGGYTF.

The gene calls are TRBV24-1 and TRBJ2-2, with 7 positions matching TRBD1. CDR1 KGHDR and CDR2 SFDVKD come from the germline V gene. Trimming cost V 8 bases and J 3 bases; bases outside gene matches: 8. This CDR3 contains 15 residues. CDR3 region: CATTPGDRDTGELFF. CDR3 DNA sequence: TGTGCCACCACTCCCGGGGACAGAGACACCGGGGAGCTGTTTTTT.

As DNA, the CDR3 is TGTGCCAGCAGTTACCGCGGGGAGGGCCGAACAGATACGCAGTATTTT. It encodes CASSYRGEGRTDTQYF. The V and J genes are TRBV6-2 or TRBV6-3 and TRBJ2-3; 7 bases fit TRBD2. CDR3 length: 16 residues. Losses at the gene ends were 2 bases for V and 3 bases for J; bases not matched to a gene: 8. Germline CDR1 and CDR2: MNHEY and SVGEGT.

This clone has just one count. The chain uses TRBV27 and TRBJ1-1; a possible D gene is TRBD1 (6 bases). Germline CDR1 MNHEY, CDR2 SMNVEV (reference sequence). V was cut by 8 bases and J by 5 bases, with 15 bases left in between. The CDR3 is 13 amino acids. CDR3 nucleotide sequence: TGTGCCAGCCGGACAGCGGTCGGGACTGAAGCTTTCTTT. Its protein product is CASRTAVGTEAFF.

The chain couples TRBV5-1 to TRBJ2-1, with 10 bases identical to TRBD2. Germline CDR1 and CDR2: SGHRS and YFSETQ. This CDR3 region has 17 residues. With V trimmed by 4 bases and J by 0 bases, 7 bases remained unmatched. The chain's CDR3 is CASSPASGSPSYNEQFF. The CDR3 nucleotides are TGCGCCAGCAGCCCCGCTAGCGGGAGTCCCTCCTACAATGAGCAGTTCTTC.

To note about this clone: As the CDR3 is not closed by the conserved phenylalanine or tryptophan, this likely results from a read error. No DNA is shown, since the ends of the CDR3 on it are uncertain; the CDR3 is the one TCRdb lists. The chain has TRBV12-5 and TRBJ1-2; TRBD1, the table's D call, was not compared with the DNA. Per germline, CDR1 LGHNT and CDR2 FRNRAP. The CDR3 spans 10 amino acids, including both terminal residues. The CDR3 sequence: CASAATGITV.

The chain joins TRBV19 to TRBJ1-2; tentative D call: TRBD1 (5 bases). V was cut by 4 bases and J by 8 bases, with 17 bases left in between. CDR3 size: 14 residues. Germline V gene data show CDR1 as LNHDA and CDR2 as SQIVND (reference sequence). CDR3 in DNA: TGTGCCAGTAGTACCCCCTTTTCAGGGTTAGGCTACACCTTC. The encoded protein is CASSTPFSGLGYTF. Variable domain in full (rest from reference TRBV19 and TRBJ1-2): DGGITQSPKYLFRKEGQNVTLSCEQNLNHDAMYWYRQDPGQGLRLIYYSQIVNDFQKGDIAEGYSVSREKKESFPLTVTSAQKNPTAFYLCASSTPFSGLGYTFGSGTRLTVV.

The chain employs TRBV19 and TRBJ1-5, with D tentatively TRBD1 (5 bases). V was cut by 6 bases and J by 3 bases, with 12 bases left in between. The CDR3 totals 14 residues. The germline gives CDR1 LNHDA, CDR2 SQIVND (reference sequence). CDR3 coding DNA: TGTGCCAGTAGGCAGGGTTTTAACAATCAGCCCCAGCATTTT. Translated: CASRQGFNNQPQHF.

The chain is built from TRBV14 and TRBJ1-3; 8 positions agree with TRBD1. Looked up from germline, CDR1 is SGHDN and CDR2 is FVKESK. V trimming: 5 bases; J trimming: 0 bases; junction bases outside the gene matches: 6. The CDR3 loop spans 16 amino acids. The CDR3 loop reads CASSGQGLSSGNTIYF. The CDR3, as DNA: TGTGCCAGCAGCGGACAGGGCCTCTCCTCTGGAAACACCATATATTTT.

V usage is TRBV5-1 and J usage is TRBJ2-1, with 13 bases matching TRBD2. Germline CDR1 SGHRS, CDR2 YFSETQ. The CDR3 spans 15 residues. The J segment lost 5 bases and the V segment lost 4 bases, leaving 3 bases of the junction unmatched. The chain's CDR3 is CASSPGLAGDNEQFF. Here the CDR3 DNA reads TGCGCCAGCAGCCCAGGACTAGCGGGAGACAATGAGCAGTTCTTC.

The chain joins TRBV4-1 to TRBJ2-7; D is unclear. Germline V gene data show CDR1 as MGHRA and CDR2 as YSYEKL. V was clipped by 0 bases and J by 2 bases, with 8 bases between them. CDR3 size: 14 residues. DNA of the CDR3: TGCGCCAGCAGCCAAGAATGGGCACCCTACGAGCAGTACTTC. Amino acids: CASSQEWAPYEQYF.

V usage is TRBV4-1 and J usage is TRBJ1-1; TRBD1 matches at 7 bases. V lost 1 base, J lost 0 bases, and 5 bases stayed unmatched. The germline V gene has CDR1 MGHRA and CDR2 YSYEKL. The CDR3 has 16 amino acids. CDR3 sequence: CASSQGETGMNTEAFF. Here the CDR3 DNA reads TGCGCCAGCAGCCAAGGCGAGACAGGGATGAACACTGAAGCTTTCTTT.

The genes are TRBV6-6 and TRBJ1-1; D might be TRBD1 (6 bases). CDR1 and CDR2 (germline): MNHNY, SVGAGI (reference sequence). The CDR3 runs to 15 residues. Trimming left V 7 bases short and J 1 base short, with 16 bases between. The CDR3, as DNA: TGTGCCAGCAAGGGGGGGGTTGAGGAGAACACTGAAGCTTTCTTT. Translation: CASKGGVEENTEAFF.

This clone was detected many times. The chain recombines TRBV29-1 with TRBJ2-7, with a weak D call TRBD2 (6 bases). This CDR3 has 16 residues. Germline lookup yields CDR1 SQVTM and CDR2 ANQGSEA. Trimming removed 0 bases at V and 4 bases at J, with 19 bases between. The CDR3 nucleotides read TGCAGCGTTGAAGAGGGTTCAGGGATAGGGACTTACGAGCAGTACTTC. This encodes CSVEEGSGIGTYEQYF.

The chain couples TRBV28 to TRBJ2-7, with 9 bases matching TRBD1. The CDR3 is 14 residues long. Trimming at V came to 5 bases and at J to 7 bases, leaving 9 bases not matched to a gene. CDR1 and CDR2 (germline): MDHEN, SYDVKM. The CDR3 bases are TGTGCCAGCAGTCCGGGACAGGGACGTGGGGAGCAGTACTTC. Translating it yields CASSPGQGRGEQYF.

The sample holds one count of this clone. In nucleotides, the CDR3 is TGTGCCTGGAGATTAGTTACCGGGGAGCAGTACTTC. It specifies CAWRLVTGEQYF. The rearrangement joins TRBV30 to TRBJ2-7; D uncertain. Trimming left V 3 bases short and J 7 bases short, with 13 bases between. There are 12 residues in the CDR3. Germline V CDR1 and CDR2: GTSNPN, SVGIG (reference sequence).